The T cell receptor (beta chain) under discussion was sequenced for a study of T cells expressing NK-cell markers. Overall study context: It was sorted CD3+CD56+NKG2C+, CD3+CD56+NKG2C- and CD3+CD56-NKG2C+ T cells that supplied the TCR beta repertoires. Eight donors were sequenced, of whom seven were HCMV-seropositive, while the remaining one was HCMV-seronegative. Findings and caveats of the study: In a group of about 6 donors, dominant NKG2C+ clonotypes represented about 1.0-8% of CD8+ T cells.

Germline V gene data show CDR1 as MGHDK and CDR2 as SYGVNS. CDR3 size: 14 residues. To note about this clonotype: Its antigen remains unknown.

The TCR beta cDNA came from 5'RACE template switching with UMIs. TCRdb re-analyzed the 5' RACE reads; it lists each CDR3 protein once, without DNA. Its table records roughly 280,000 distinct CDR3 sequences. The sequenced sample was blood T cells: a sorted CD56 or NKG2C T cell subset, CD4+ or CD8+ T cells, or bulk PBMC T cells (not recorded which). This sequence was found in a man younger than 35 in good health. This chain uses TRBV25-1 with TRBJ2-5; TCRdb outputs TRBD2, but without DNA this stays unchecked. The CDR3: CASSEYGGGETQYF.